The 29 T cell receptor beta chains given below trace back to one sample, sequenced in a study of beta chain features in type 1 diabetes. Study-wide findings and caveats: Type 1 diabetes patients showed a moderate but significant shortening of TCRB CDR3s in all four CD4+ subsets.

The antigens for these receptors are not known. Investigators reverse transcribed all isolated RNA, so they sequenced expressed TCRB transcripts. The data were produced by immunoSEQ multiplex PCR, yet TCRdb's version contains in-frame clones alone and is incomplete. The profile shows about 400,000 clones, about 12% of them singletons. The sequenced sample was naive CD4+ T cells from blood. These receptors originate from a woman between 18 and 30 years old with type 1 diabetes.

The V gene is TRBV7-3, the J gene TRBJ2-3; TRBD2 might be the D (7 bases). Trimming shortened V by 1 base and J by 5 bases, and 16 bases separated the two germline ends. Per the germline V gene, CDR1 is SGHTA and CDR2 is FQGTGA. The CDR3 has 16 amino acids. The CDR3 sequence: CASSLIGGQSRDTQYF. The CDR3 DNA is TGTGCCAGCAGCTTAATCGGGGGGCAGTCGAGAGATACGCAGTATTTT.

The chain uses TRBV4-3 and TRBJ2-3, with 7 bases that match TRBD1. The V segment lost 0 bases and the J segment 2 bases; nucleotides outside the gene matches: 2. The CDR3 loop spans 15 amino acids. The germline gives CDR1 LGHNA, CDR2 YSLEER. The CDR3 DNA is TGCGCCAGCAGCCAAGAGGGACAGCCCACAGATACGCAGTATTTT. The encoded protein is CASSQEGQPTDTQYF.

DNA of the CDR3: TGTGCCTGGAGCGTAGGCACGGGTAATGAAAAACTGTTTTTT. Translated: CAWSVGTGNEKLFF. V gene TRBV30 combines with J gene TRBJ1-4; D call uncertain. The CDR3 has 14 amino acids. Trimming shortened V by 3 bases and J by 4 bases, and 12 bases separated the two germline ends. CDR1 is GTSNPN and CDR2 is SVGIG in the germline V gene (reference sequence).

This clone was seen only a few times. The rearrangement links TRBV7-2 to TRBJ1-2; D not resolved. This CDR3 comprises 16 residues. Germline CDR1 and CDR2: SGHTA and FQGNSA. The V end lost 1 base, the J end lost 3 bases, and 15 bases lay between the germline ends. The DNA of the CDR3 is TGTGCCAGCAGCTTAGGTCACAGAACATTGGACTATGGCTACACCTTC. Translation: CASSLGHRTLDYGYTF.

CDR3 sequence: CASSSDRDYGYTF. The CDR3 nucleotides read TGTGCCAGCAGCTCGGACAGAGACTATGGCTACACCTTC. The chain is built from TRBV7-2 and TRBJ1-2; TRBD1 is a possible D gene (6 bases). Trimming pared 4 bases from V and 3 bases from J, leaving 9 bases between. Germline values: CDR1 SGHTA, CDR2 FQGNSA. This CDR3 is built from 13 residues.

This clone was seen a handful of times. The chain employs TRBV7-2 and TRBJ2-6, with D perhaps TRBD1 (5 bases). V was clipped by 11 bases and J by 0 bases, with 11 bases between them. This CDR3 is built from 14 residues. Germline CDR1 reads SGHTA; CDR2 reads FQGNSA. This chain's CDR3 is CAGHVVSGANVLTF. The DNA of the CDR3 is TGTGCCGGACATGTGGTCTCTGGGGCCAACGTCCTGACTTTC.

The gene calls are TRBV29-1 and TRBJ1-1; the D is unclear. Germline-derived CDR1 and CDR2 are SQVTM and ANQGSEA. The CDR3 is 17 amino acids. Trimming removed 6 bases at V and 1 base at J, with 24 bases between. DNA of the CDR3: TGCAGCGTCGCCCCTAGGTTGTCCCCATACTCGAACACTGAAGCTTTCTTT. This translates into CSVAPRLSPYSNTEAFF.

This chain connects TRBV2 to TRBJ1-3, with D possibly TRBD1 on 5 matching bases. Trimming took 8 bases from V and 0 from J, leaving 14 bases between them. The CDR3 spans 15 residues. CDR1 is SNHLY and CDR2 is FYNNEI in the germline V gene. CDR3 nucleotide sequence: TGTGCCAGCCAATCCGACAGTACCTCTGGAAACACCATATATTTT. This sequence encodes CASQSDSTSGNTIYF.

The DNA of the CDR3 is TGCAGTGCCGGGGGAGCCACGGCAGCTTTCTTT. It yields the protein CSAGGATAAFF. The chain uses TRBV20-1 and TRBJ1-1; possibly TRBD1 for D (5 bases). The ends were cut back, 6 bases at V and 10 bases at J, with 15 bases in the middle. The length of the CDR3 is 11 residues. Germline V lookup: CDR1 DFQATT, CDR2 SNEGSKA (reference sequence).

The chain combines TRBV4-3 with TRBJ1-2; a weak D match, TRBD1 (6 bases). The CDR3 covers 17 residues. Germline V gene lookup returns CDR1 LGHNA and CDR2 YSLEER. Trimming stripped 3 bases from V and 4 bases from J, with 21 bases between. The CDR3 here is CASSQESYRASGYGYTF. CDR3 sequence (DNA): TGCGCCAGCAGCCAGGAGTCGTACAGGGCTTCGGGCTATGGCTACACCTTC.

The rearrangement uses TRBV5-1 and TRBJ1-1; 7 bases line up with TRBD1. Germline lookup yields CDR1 SGHRS and CDR2 YFSETQ. J was trimmed by 3 bases and V by 3 bases; bases with no gene match: 8. This CDR3 contains 15 residues. The CDR3, as DNA: TGCGCCAGCAGCTGGGCACAGGGGAGTGACACTGAAGCTTTCTTT. It encodes CASSWAQGSDTEAFF.

This clone turned up a few times. V gene TRBV30 combines with J gene TRBJ2-1; possible D gene TRBD2, 6 bases. In germline, CDR1 is GTSNPN, CDR2 SVGIG (reference sequence). Between the trimmed V and J ends, which lost 3 bases and 5 bases, there was a span of 11 bases. The length of the CDR3 is 13 residues. This chain's CDR3 is CAWRPGANNEQFF. In DNA, the CDR3 is TGTGCCTGGAGACCGGGAGCGAACAATGAGCAGTTCTTC.

The V gene is TRBV30, the J gene TRBJ1-2, with D unclear. The CDR3 totals 14 residues. V was pared by 6 bases and J by 2 bases, with 16 bases between. Per the germline V gene, CDR1 is GTSNPN and CDR2 is SVGIG (reference sequence). DNA of the CDR3: TGTGCCTGCCCCCGGGGAGCAGGAAACTATGGCTACACCTTC. It is translated as CACPRGAGNYGYTF.

In its sample, this clone was seen a few times. The J gene is TRBJ2-4, the V gene TRBV19; 13 bases align to TRBD2. The V gene end was trimmed by 5 bases and the J gene end by 3 bases; junction bases not matched to a gene: 13. CDR3 length equals 19 residues. CDR1 LNHDA and CDR2 SQIVND come from the germline V gene (reference sequence). CDR3 in DNA: TGTGCCAGTAGTCCCTCCGGGACTAGCGGGATTCTCGGCAAAAACATTCAGTACTTC. Translated, it gives CASSPSGTSGILGKNIQYF.

In this sample, this clone turned up a few times. The gene calls are TRBV10-3 and TRBJ2-5; 13 bases are shared with TRBD2. The ends lost 7 bases at V and 5 bases at J; junction bases unmatched: 10. The CDR3 is 16 residues long. Germline-derived CDR1 and CDR2 are ENHRY and SYGVKD. CDR3 DNA: TGTGCCATCAAAACTAGCGGGGGGGCCCTGGCGGAGACCCAGTACTTC. It translates to CAIKTSGGALAETQYF.

This clone was picked up a small number of times. The chain uses TRBV28 and TRBJ2-7; a weak D match, TRBD1 (5 bases). The V end was cut by 5 bases, the J end by 2 bases, with 10 bases between. Germline V gene sequence: CDR1 MDHEN, CDR2 SYDVKM. CDR3 size: 13 residues. CDR3 coding DNA: TGTGCCAGCAGTCCAGGGTATCCCTACGAGCAGTACTTC. Translated: CASSPGYPYEQYF.

This clone was seen a few times. The V and J genes are TRBV7-2 and TRBJ2-5; TRBD2 matches 8 bases. V dropped 4 bases and J dropped 6; count of bases not matched to a gene: 10. The length of the CDR3 is 15 residues. Germline V CDR1 and CDR2: SGHTA, FQGNSA. This CDR3 reads CASSWRGAAPQTQYF. The CDR3 DNA reads as TGTGCCAGCAGCTGGCGGGGGGCAGCGCCCCAGACCCAGTACTTC. The full variable domain, with the rest looked up from reference TRBV7-2 and TRBJ2-5, is GAGVSQSPSNKVTEKGKDVELRCDPISGHTALYWYRQSLGQGLEFLIYFQGNSAPDKSGLPSDRFSAERTGGSVSTLTIQRTQQEDSAVYLCASSWRGAAPQTQYFGPGTRLLVL.

The rearrangement joins TRBV18 to TRBJ1-5, with D uncertain. The CDR3 contains 16 residues. The V gene's germline CDR1 is KGHSH and CDR2 LQKENI. V gave up 3 bases and J gave up 3 bases, with 15 bases separating them. CDR3 sequence reads: CASSPKSATSNQPQHF. The CDR3 coding sequence is TGTGCCAGCTCACCCAAGTCCGCGACATCCAATCAGCCCCAGCATTTT.

This chain uses TRBV18 with TRBJ1-1; D gene unclear. This CDR3 region has 13 residues. V was clipped by 2 bases and J by 1 base, with 5 bases between them. The germline V gene has CDR1 KGHSH and CDR2 LQKENI. CDR3 protein: CASSPSWNTEAFF. The CDR3 nucleotides read TGTGCCAGCTCACCAAGCTGGAACACTGAAGCTTTCTTT.

This chain uses TRBV14 with TRBJ2-1; TRBD2 matches at 10 bases. The CDR3 contains 17 residues. Germline CDR1 and CDR2: SGHDN and FVKESK. Trimming cost V 2 bases and J 10 bases; bases outside gene matches: 14. The CDR3 loop is CASSQPVLAGFPREQFF. The CDR3 DNA reads TGTGCCAGCAGCCAACCCGTACTAGCGGGATTTCCTCGCGAGCAGTTCTTC.

The table lists this clone with a few counts. The CDR3 DNA follows: TGTGCCAGCAGTCCCTCCTACCGGGGATTATATGGCTACACCTTC. This translates into CASSPSYRGLYGYTF. This chain connects TRBV27 to TRBJ1-2; no reliable D call. The CDR3 is 15 residues long. Germline CDR1 reads MNHEY; CDR2 reads SMNVEV (reference sequence). Trimming removed 5 bases from V and 5 bases from J, with 18 bases in between.

This clone was observed a handful of times. The CDR3 DNA is TGTGCCAGCAGTTTACAGGGAAAATCAGAGACCCAGTACTTC. It translates to CASSLQGKSETQYF. The V gene is TRBV27, the J gene TRBJ2-5, with a possible D match to TRBD1 (5 bases). The germline V gene has CDR1 MNHEY and CDR2 SMNVEV (reference sequence). The CDR3 sequence is 14 residues long. V was clipped by 2 bases and J by 4 bases, with 11 bases between them.

V is TRBV2 and J is TRBJ1-1; D gene ambiguous. CDR3 length: 13 residues. The germline V gene has CDR1 SNHLY and CDR2 FYNNEI. V was cut by 11 bases and J by 2 bases, with 15 bases left in between. DNA of the CDR3: TGTGCCGAAAGGAACAGTCCTAACACTGAAGCTTTCTTT. Protein sequence: CAERNSPNTEAFF.

This clone was picked up a small number of times. The rearrangement joins TRBV11-3 to TRBJ2-6, with TRBD1 identical over 7 bases. Germline CDR1 and CDR2: SGHNT and YENEEA. With V trimmed by 5 bases and J by 0 bases, 4 bases remained unmatched. The CDR3 spans 16 residues. CDR3 protein: CASSTGQLSGANVLTF. CDR3 DNA: TGTGCCAGCAGCACGGGACAGCTCTCTGGGGCCAACGTCCTGACTTTC.

The chain is built from TRBV5-6 and TRBJ2-1; D perhaps matches TRBD2 (5 bases). V lost 4 bases and J lost 12, with 14 bases in between. CDR1 and CDR2 from the germline V gene are SGHDT and YYEEEE. The CDR3 loop spans 12 amino acids. The CDR3 is CASSARLSGQFF. The CDR3 DNA reads TGTGCCAGCAGCGCCCGACTCAGCGGGCAGTTCTTC. Looking up the rest from reference TRBV5-6 and TRBJ2-1 gives the full variable domain: DAGVTQSPTHLIKTRGQQVTLRCSPKSGHDTVSWYQQALGQGPQFIFQYYEEEERQRGNFPDRFSGHQFPNYSSELNVNALLLGDSALYLCASSARLSGQFFGPGTRLTVL.

The sample holds a few counts of this clone. The V and J genes are TRBV19 and TRBJ2-2; TRBD1 aligns across 7 bases. The CDR3 loop spans 16 amino acids. Germline V CDR1 and CDR2: LNHDA, SQIVND (reference sequence). V was clipped by 10 bases and J by 3 bases; unmatched bases: 14. CDR3 bases: TGTGCCACCAACCACAGGGGAAGGATTGACACCGGGGAGCTGTTTTTT. This encodes CATNHRGRIDTGELFF.

This clone was observed a few times. The chain links TRBV19 to TRBJ1-2; D is unclear. Germline V gene data show CDR1 as LNHDA and CDR2 as SQIVND (reference sequence). The length of the CDR3 is 14 residues. Trimming removed 2 bases at V and 0 bases at J, with 7 bases between. In DNA form, the CDR3 reads TGTGCCAGTAGTATACAAGCTGCTAACTATGGCTACACCTTC. Protein sequence: CASSIQAANYGYTF.

Written as DNA, the CDR3 is TGCAGCGTTGACTTGGCAGGGTCTTCGTTTTTT. Translating it yields CSVDLAGSSFF. The chain has TRBV29-1 and TRBJ1-4; TRBD1 is a possible D gene (5 bases). Germline values: CDR1 SQVTM, CDR2 ANQGSEA. The CDR3 is 11 residues long. The V end lost 3 bases, the J end lost 16 bases, and 15 bases lay between the germline ends.

J is TRBJ2-1 and V is TRBV7-9; D perhaps matches TRBD1 (5 bases). This CDR3 has 17 residues. CDR1 and CDR2 from the germline V gene are SEHNR and FQNEAQ (reference sequence). The germline V and J ends were trimmed by 1 base and 0 bases, with 13 bases remaining between them. The CDR3 bases are TGTGCCAGCAGCTTAGGGGGCTGGCGCAGCTCCTACAATGAGCAGTTCTTC. It is translated as CASSLGGWRSSYNEQFF.